This TCR beta chain appears in the sequencing data of a study of blood T cell repertoires in COVID-19. Study at large: Material from acute and convalescent COVID-19 was sourced from the United States, Italy and Spain. PBMCs, B-cell-depleted T cells, or T cells were the source of the cDNA or gDNA that made up the material.

Measured with immunoSEQ multiplex PCR; TCRdb has only the in-frame clones, and not every one. The table lists approximately 280,000 clones, roughly 86% of them singletons. The germline V gene encodes CDR1 KGHDR and CDR2 SFDVKD. The J segment lost 5 bases and the V segment lost 3 bases, leaving 4 bases of the junction unmatched. The CDR3 covers 14 residues. Specimen: peripheral blood. The sequence was collected from a woman in her 30s who had recovered from COVID-19. V gene TRBV24-1 combines with J gene TRBJ2-7; the match to TRBD1 covers 9 bases. The CDR3 DNA reads TGTGCCACCAGTGATGGGACAGGGACGAACGAGCAGTACTTC. The encoded protein is CATSDGTGTNEQYF.